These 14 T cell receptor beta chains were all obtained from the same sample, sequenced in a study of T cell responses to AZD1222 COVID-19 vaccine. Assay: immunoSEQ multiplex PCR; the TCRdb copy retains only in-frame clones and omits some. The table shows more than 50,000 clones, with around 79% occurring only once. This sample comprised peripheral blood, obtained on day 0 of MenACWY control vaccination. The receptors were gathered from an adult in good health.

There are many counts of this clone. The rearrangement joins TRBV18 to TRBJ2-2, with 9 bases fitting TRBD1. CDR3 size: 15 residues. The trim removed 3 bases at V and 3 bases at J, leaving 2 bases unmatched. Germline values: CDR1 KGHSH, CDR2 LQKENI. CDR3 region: CASSPWTGDTGELFF. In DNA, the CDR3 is TGTGCCAGCTCACCGTGGACAGGGGACACCGGGGAGCTGTTTTTT.

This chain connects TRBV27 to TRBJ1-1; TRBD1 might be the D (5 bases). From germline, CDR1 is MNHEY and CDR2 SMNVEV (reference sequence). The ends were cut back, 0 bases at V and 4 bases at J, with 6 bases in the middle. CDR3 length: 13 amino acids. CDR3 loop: CASSLSGATEAFF. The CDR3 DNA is TGTGCCAGCAGTTTATCAGGGGCCACTGAAGCTTTCTTT.

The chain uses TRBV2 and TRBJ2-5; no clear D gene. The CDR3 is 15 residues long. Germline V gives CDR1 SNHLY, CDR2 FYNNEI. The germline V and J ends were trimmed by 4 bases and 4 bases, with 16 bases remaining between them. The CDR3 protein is CASSGAGPLRETQYF. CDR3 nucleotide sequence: TGTGCCAGCAGTGGGGCAGGACCCCTTCGAGAGACCCAGTACTTC.

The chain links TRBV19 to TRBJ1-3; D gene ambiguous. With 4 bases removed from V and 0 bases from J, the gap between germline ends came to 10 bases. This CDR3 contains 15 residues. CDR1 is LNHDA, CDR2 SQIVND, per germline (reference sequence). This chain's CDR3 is CASSTTPDSGNTIYF. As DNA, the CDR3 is TGTGCCAGTAGTACCACTCCTGACTCTGGAAACACCATATATTTT.

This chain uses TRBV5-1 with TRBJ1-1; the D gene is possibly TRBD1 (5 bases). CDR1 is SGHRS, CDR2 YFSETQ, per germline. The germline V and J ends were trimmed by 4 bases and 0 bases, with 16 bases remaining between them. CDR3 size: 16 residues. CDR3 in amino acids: CASSPKVTGLNTEAFF. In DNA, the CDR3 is TGCGCCAGCAGCCCTAAGGTTACAGGTCTGAACACTGAAGCTTTCTTT.

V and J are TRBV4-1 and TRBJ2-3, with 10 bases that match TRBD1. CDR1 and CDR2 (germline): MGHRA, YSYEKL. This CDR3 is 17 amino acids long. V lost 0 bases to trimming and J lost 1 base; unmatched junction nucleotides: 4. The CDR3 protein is CASSQDWGTGGTDTQYF. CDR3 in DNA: TGCGCCAGCAGCCAAGATTGGGGGACAGGGGGCACAGATACGCAGTATTTT.

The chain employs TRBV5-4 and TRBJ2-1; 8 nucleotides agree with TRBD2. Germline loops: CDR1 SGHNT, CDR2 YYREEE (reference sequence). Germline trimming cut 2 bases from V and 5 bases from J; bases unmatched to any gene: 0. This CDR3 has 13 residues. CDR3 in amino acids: CASSLLADNEQFF. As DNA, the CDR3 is TGTGCCAGCAGCTTACTAGCGGACAATGAGCAGTTCTTC. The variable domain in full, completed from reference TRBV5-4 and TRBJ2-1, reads ETGVTQSPTHLIKTRGQQVTLRCSSQSGHNTVSWYQQALGQGPQFIFQYYREEENGRGNFPPRFSGLQFPNYSSELNVNALELDDSALYLCASSLLADNEQFFGPGTRLTVL.

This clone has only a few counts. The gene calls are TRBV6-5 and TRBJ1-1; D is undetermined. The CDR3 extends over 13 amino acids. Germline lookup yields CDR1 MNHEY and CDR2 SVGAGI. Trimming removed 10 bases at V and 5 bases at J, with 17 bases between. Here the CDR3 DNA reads TGTGCCACCCGACGGGAGAAGGATACTGAAGCTTTCTTT. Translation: CATRREKDTEAFF.

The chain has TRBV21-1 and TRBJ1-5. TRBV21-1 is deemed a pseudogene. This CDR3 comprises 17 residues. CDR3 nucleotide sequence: TGTGCCATCAATGGGAGGGAGGAAGATATGGACAATCAGCCCCAGCATTTT. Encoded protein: CAINGREEDMDNQPQHF.

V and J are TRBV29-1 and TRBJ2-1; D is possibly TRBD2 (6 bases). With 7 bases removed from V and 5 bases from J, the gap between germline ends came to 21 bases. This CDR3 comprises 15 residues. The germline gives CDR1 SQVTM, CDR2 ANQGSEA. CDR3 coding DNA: TGCAGCGGCTCACGATCGGGAGATTGGCACAATGAGCAGTTCTTC. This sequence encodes CSGSRSGDWHNEQFF.

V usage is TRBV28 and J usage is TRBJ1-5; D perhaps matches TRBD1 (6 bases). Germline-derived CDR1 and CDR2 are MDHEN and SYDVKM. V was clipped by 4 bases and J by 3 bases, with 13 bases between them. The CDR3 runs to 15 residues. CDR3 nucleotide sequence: TGTGCCAGCAGTTCAACGACAGGATCCAATCAGCCCCAGCATTTT. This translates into CASSSTTGSNQPQHF.

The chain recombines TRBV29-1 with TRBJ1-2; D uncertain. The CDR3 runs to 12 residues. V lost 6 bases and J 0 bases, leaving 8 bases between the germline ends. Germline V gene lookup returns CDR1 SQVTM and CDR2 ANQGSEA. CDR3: CSVRSPNYGYTF. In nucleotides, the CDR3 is TGCAGCGTCAGGAGCCCTAACTATGGCTACACCTTC.

CDR3 sequence reads: CASSKPRTGWSIGYTF. The CDR3 DNA reads as TGTGCCAGTAGTAAGCCCCGGACAGGGTGGTCCATCGGCTACACCTTC. The chain carries TRBV19 and TRBJ1-2; TRBD1 agrees at 8 bases. The CDR3 consists of 16 residues. The germline gives CDR1 LNHDA, CDR2 SQIVND (reference sequence). Trimming removed 4 bases from V and 8 bases from J; junction bases left unmatched: 15.

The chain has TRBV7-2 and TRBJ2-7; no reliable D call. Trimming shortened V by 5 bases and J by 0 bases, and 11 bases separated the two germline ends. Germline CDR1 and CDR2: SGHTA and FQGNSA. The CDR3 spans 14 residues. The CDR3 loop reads CASSPWKLSYEQYF. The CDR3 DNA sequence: TGTGCCAGCAGCCCCTGGAAACTCTCCTACGAGCAGTACTTC. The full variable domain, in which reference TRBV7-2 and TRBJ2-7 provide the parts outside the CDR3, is GAGVSQSPSNKVTEKGKDVELRCDPISGHTALYWYRQSLGQGLEFLIYFQGNSAPDKSGLPSDRFSAERTGGSVSTLTIQRTQQEDSAVYLCASSPWKLSYEQYFGPGTRLTVT.